These 32 T cell receptor beta chains came from one sample sequenced in a study of T cell responses to AZD1222 COVID-19 vaccine. TCRdb keeps only in-frame clones here, not all; method: immunoSEQ multiplex PCR. This sample yields around 100,000 clones, of which approximately 88% are seen a single time; over 15% belongs to the top ten. The specimen comprised peripheral blood, sampled on day 0 of AZD1222 vaccination. Receptors were obtained from an adult in good health.

This chain links TRBV28 with TRBJ2-7; 8 nucleotides align to TRBD1. Germline V gene data show CDR1 as MDHEN and CDR2 as SYDVKM. This CDR3 has 14 residues. V lost 6 bases to trimming and J lost 6 bases; unmatched junction nucleotides: 10. The CDR3 DNA reads as TGTGCCAGCAGGACGACAGGGGCGCTGAGCGAGCAGTACTTC. Translation gives CASRTTGALSEQYF.

The rearrangement uses TRBV19 and TRBJ1-1, with a possible D match to TRBD1 (6 bases). CDR3 length: 16 amino acids. V lost 9 bases and J lost 5, with 25 bases in between. Per the germline V gene, CDR1 is LNHDA and CDR2 is SQIVND (reference sequence). In DNA form, the CDR3 reads TGTGCCAGCCTCCAACCGGGACACGCAAGGAGAACTGAAGCTTTCTTT. Encoded protein: CASLQPGHARRTEAFF.

The chain has TRBV25-1 and TRBJ1-2; 7 bases agree with TRBD1. V gave up 4 bases and J gave up 7 bases; unmatched junction bases: 9. The CDR3 covers 14 residues. In germline, CDR1 is MGHDK, CDR2 SYGVNS. CDR3: CASSGQGMGFGYTF. The CDR3 DNA follows: TGTGCCAGCAGTGGACAGGGTATGGGATTTGGCTACACCTTC.

This clone occurred once. This chain connects TRBV6-5 to TRBJ2-7, with 9 nucleotides matching TRBD1. This CDR3 spans 14 amino acids. Germline V lookup: CDR1 MNHEY, CDR2 SVGAGI. The ends lost 7 bases at V and 7 bases at J; junction bases unmatched: 11. The CDR3 bases are TGTGCCAGCACCTTGAGACAGGGGGTATGGGAGCAGTACTTC. It is translated as CASTLRQGVWEQYF.

To note about this clone: Compared with germline, one end of the junction differs, possibly owing to a read error. CDR3 sequence: CASQTYLVPTF. The CDR3 DNA is TGTGCCAGTCAAACGTACCTAGTCCCCACCTTC. The V call is TRBV28, the J call TRBJ2-7; D ambiguous. This CDR3 is 11 amino acids long. Germline CDR1 and CDR2: MDHEN and SYDVKM.

The gene calls are TRBV19 and TRBJ1-1; TRBD1 aligns across 7 bases. Germline V lookup: CDR1 LNHDA, CDR2 SQIVND (reference sequence). V lost 4 bases and J lost 5; bases outside the gene matches: 4. This CDR3 has 13 amino acids. CDR3 nucleotide sequence: TGTGCCAGTAGTACTCGGACAGGAACTGAAGCTTTCTTT. It specifies CASSTRTGTEAFF.

The rearrangement joins TRBV18 to TRBJ2-2; D ambiguous. V lost 2 bases to trimming and J lost 9 bases, with 10 bases between them. This CDR3 has 13 residues. Germline values: CDR1 KGHSH, CDR2 LQKENI. The CDR3 DNA reads TGTGCCAGCTCACCAATTGAGGTTCGGGAGCTGTTTTTT. This translates into CASSPIEVRELFF.

The CDR3 nucleotides are TGTGCCAGTAGGCTCCGGGACAGCGCTGAAGCTTTCTTT. Amino acids: CASRLRDSAEAFF. The rearrangement links TRBV19 to TRBJ1-1; TRBD1 matches at 7 bases. CDR3 length: 13 residues. Germline assignment: CDR1 LNHDA and CDR2 SQIVND (reference sequence). After removal of 6 bases from V and 6 bases from J, the junction contained 7 bases not matched to a gene.

CDR3 coding DNA: TGTGCCAGCAGGCCGGGACTAGCGAAAAACAATGAGCAGTTCTTC. Protein sequence: CASRPGLAKNNEQFF. The chain employs TRBV28 and TRBJ2-1; 10 bases match TRBD2. The junction had 7 bases not matched to a gene; V was cut back by 6 bases and J by 5 bases. Germline lookup yields CDR1 MDHEN and CDR2 SYDVKM. CDR3 length: 15 residues.

The rearrangement joins TRBV12-3 or TRBV12-4 to TRBJ2-5; D is unclear. V lost 5 bases to trimming and J lost 5 bases, with 9 bases between them. There are 12 residues in the CDR3. The CDR3 DNA reads TGTGCCAGCAGTACGGGTCGGGAGACCCAGTACTTC. It codes for CASSTGRETQYF.

In this sample, this clone turned up once. The rearrangement joins TRBV5-8 to TRBJ2-3; D is perhaps TRBD2 (6 bases). This CDR3 has 16 residues. Germline V lookup: CDR1 SGHTS, CDR2 YDEGEE. Trimming took 3 bases from V and 2 from J, leaving 16 bases between them. The CDR3 spells CASSYGGGRATDTQYF. CDR3 DNA: TGTGCCAGCAGCTACGGTGGAGGGCGGGCCACAGATACGCAGTATTTT.

In this sample, this clone turned up once. This chain links TRBV18 with TRBJ1-4; 8 positions agree with TRBD1. The CDR3 runs 15 residues. V lost 0 bases, J lost 4 bases, and 1 base stayed unmatched. The germline gives CDR1 KGHSH, CDR2 LQKENI. DNA for the CDR3: TGTGCCAGCTCACCACCGGGACAGGATAATGAAAAACTGTTTTTT. This sequence encodes CASSPPGQDNEKLFF.

This CDR3 is CASQQGPDTQYF. CDR3 nucleotides: TGCGCCAGCCAACAGGGCCCAGATACGCAGTATTTT. The chain recombines TRBV10-1 with TRBJ2-3; tentatively, D is TRBD1 (6 bases). This CDR3 region has 12 residues. V lost 8 bases, J lost 4 bases, and 10 bases lay in between. The germline gives CDR1 WNHNN, CDR2 SYGVQD (reference sequence).

This chain connects TRBV4-1 to TRBJ1-2; TRBD1 matches at 7 bases. The CDR3 length is 14 residues. In germline, CDR1 is MGHRA, CDR2 YSYEKL. J lost 2 bases, V lost 2 bases, and 2 bases had no gene match. In DNA, the CDR3 is TGCGCCAGCAGCCAACAGACAGGGAACTATGGCTACACCTTC. Translated, it gives CASSQQTGNYGYTF.

The V and J genes are TRBV28 and TRBJ2-6; 8 nucleotides align to TRBD1. This CDR3 region has 14 residues. Trimming removed 6 bases from V and 12 bases from J; junction bases left unmatched: 10. The germline V gene encodes CDR1 MDHEN and CDR2 SYDVKM. The CDR3 is CASSLQGVGGVLTF. The CDR3 region has the DNA TGTGCCAGCAGCTTACAGGGGGTTGGGGGCGTCCTGACTTTC.

The CDR3 nucleotides read TGTGCCAGCAGCCCGGATAAGCGGGACCGGGAGACCCAGTACTTC. This gives the protein CASSPDKRDRETQYF. The chain carries TRBV5-4 and TRBJ2-5, with TRBD2 matching 7 bases. The germline V gene has CDR1 SGHNT and CDR2 YYREEE (reference sequence). Losses at the gene ends were 4 bases for V and 5 bases for J; bases not matched to a gene: 11. CDR3 size: 15 residues.

This chain links TRBV5-5 with TRBJ2-2, with D possibly being TRBD2 (5 bases). Germline loops: CDR1 SGHKS, CDR2 YYEKEE (reference sequence). The ends were cut back, 1 base at V and 3 bases at J, with 7 bases in the middle. The CDR3 has 14 residues. CDR3 loop: CASSLTRDTGELFF. The CDR3 region has the DNA TGTGCCAGCAGCTTGACTAGGGACACCGGGGAGCTGTTTTTT.

The rearrangement links TRBV28 to TRBJ1-2; D might be TRBD1 (5 bases). The V end was cut by 5 bases, the J end by 5 bases, with 9 bases between. Germline CDR1 and CDR2: MDHEN and SYDVKM. CDR3 length equals 12 residues. The CDR3 loop is CASSIQGYGYTF. For the CDR3, the DNA is TGTGCCAGCAGTATTCAGGGTTATGGCTACACCTTC.

This clone is a singleton in its sample. J is TRBJ2-2 and V is TRBV5-6, with TRBD1 as a possible D gene (6 bases). The CDR3 is made up of 15 amino acids. Germline lookup yields CDR1 SGHDT and CDR2 YYEEEE. With 0 bases removed from V and 1 base from J, the gap between germline ends came to 7 bases. This CDR3 is CASSLVDRNTGELFF. The DNA for the CDR3 is TGTGCCAGCAGCTTGGTGGACAGGAACACCGGGGAGCTGTTTTTT.

The chain couples TRBV5-1 to TRBJ2-7; D ambiguous. Germline values: CDR1 SGHRS, CDR2 YFSETQ. This CDR3 is built from 12 residues. V was shortened by 2 bases and J by 0 bases, with 3 bases between the two germline ends. CDR3 nucleotide sequence: TGCGCCAGCAGCTTCGACTCCTACGAGCAGTACTTC. It encodes CASSFDSYEQYF.

This chain links TRBV27 with TRBJ2-7, with 11 positions matching TRBD1. Germline loops: CDR1 MNHEY, CDR2 SMNVEV (reference sequence). The CDR3 runs to 14 residues. After removal of 6 bases from V and 6 bases from J, the junction contained 7 bases not matched to a gene. The CDR3 DNA is TGTGCCAGCAGCCCGGACAGGGGGCTGCTCGAGCAGTACTTC. It specifies CASSPDRGLLEQYF.

The chain employs TRBV5-1 and TRBJ2-7, with 8 bases matching TRBD1. The CDR3 has 14 amino acids. The germline gives CDR1 SGHRS, CDR2 YFSETQ. Unmatched junction bases numbered 5, after V lost 1 base and J lost 5 bases. The CDR3: CASSLQGARNEQYF. CDR3 nucleotide sequence: TGCGCCAGCAGCTTGCAGGGGGCGAGGAACGAGCAGTACTTC.

The J gene is TRBJ1-3, the V gene TRBV2; D gene ambiguous. The CDR3 is 15 amino acids. The germline V gene has CDR1 SNHLY and CDR2 FYNNEI. The V end was cut by 0 bases, the J end by 0 bases, with 6 bases between. The CDR3 loop is CASSEAPNSGNTIYF. The CDR3 coding sequence is TGTGCCAGCAGTGAAGCACCAAACTCTGGAAACACCATATATTTT. Using reference TRBV2 and TRBJ1-3 for the parts outside the CDR3, the full variable domain is EPEVTQTPSHQVTQMGQEVILRCVPISNHLYFYWYRQILGQKVEFLVSFYNNEISEKSEIFDDQFSVERPDGSNFTLKIRSTKLEDSAMYFCASSEAPNSGNTIYFGEGSWLTVV.

J is TRBJ2-3 and V is TRBV28; D not resolved. Germline CDR1 and CDR2: MDHEN and SYDVKM. Trimming left V 6 bases short and J 1 base short, with 11 bases between. There are 14 residues in the CDR3. CDR3 nucleotide sequence: TGTGCCAGCAGCCCCACCAGCGGCACAGATACGCAGTATTTT. Translating gives CASSPTSGTDTQYF.

The rearrangement joins TRBV28 to TRBJ2-7, with TRBD1 matching 7 bases. V shed 6 bases and J 2 bases; nucleotides not matched to a gene: 7. CDR1 MDHEN and CDR2 SYDVKM come from the germline V gene. This CDR3 is 14 amino acids long. The CDR3 region has the DNA TGTGCCAGCAGGAGGGACAGAACGGCCTACGAGCAGTACTTC. It encodes CASRRDRTAYEQYF.

V usage is TRBV6-5 and J usage is TRBJ2-1, with D tentatively TRBD2 (5 bases). Germline V gene lookup returns CDR1 MNHEY and CDR2 SVGAGI. V lost 8 bases and J 3 bases, leaving 17 bases between the germline ends. The CDR3 has 15 amino acids. The CDR3 protein is CASAWGAVLYNEQFF. DNA for the CDR3: TGTGCCAGCGCCTGGGGAGCGGTCCTCTACAATGAGCAGTTCTTC.

V gene TRBV7-9 combines with J gene TRBJ2-1, with D tentatively TRBD1 or TRBD2 (5 bases each). CDR3 size: 15 residues. The V end was cut by 6 bases, the J end by 3 bases, with 15 bases between. Germline-derived CDR1 and CDR2 are SEHNR and FQNEAQ (reference sequence). CDR3 bases: TGTGCCAGCAGTCCAAAGTGGGGGTTCTACAATGAGCAGTTCTTC. This encodes CASSPKWGFYNEQFF. Supplemented by reference TRBV7-9 and TRBJ2-1, the full variable domain reads DTGVSQNPRHKITKRGQNVTFRCDPISEHNRLYWYRQTLGQGPEFLTYFQNEAQLEKSRLLSDRFSAERPKGSFSTLEIQRTEQGDSAMYLCASSPKWGFYNEQFFGPGTRLTVL.

The rearrangement joins TRBV18 to TRBJ2-3; 14 nucleotides match TRBD2. Per the germline V gene, CDR1 is KGHSH and CDR2 is LQKENI. V was clipped by 3 bases and J by 5 bases; unmatched bases: 13. The CDR3 contains 19 residues. The CDR3 sequence: CASSPGLAGELTGGDTQYF. CDR3 sequence (DNA): TGTGCCAGCTCACCGGGACTAGCGGGAGAACTCACAGGGGGAGATACGCAGTATTTT.

The V and J genes are TRBV18 and TRBJ1-1, with unresolved D. There are 17 residues in the CDR3. Germline V gene lookup returns CDR1 KGHSH and CDR2 LQKENI. Trimming shortened V by 6 bases and J by 0 bases, and 20 bases separated the two germline ends. The DNA of the CDR3 is TGTGCCAGCTCGTTTAACATTGTGGGCATAATGAACACTGAAGCTTTCTTT. Encoded protein: CASSFNIVGIMNTEAFF.

This chain links TRBV5-4 with TRBJ1-1, with D maybe TRBD1 (6 bases). The CDR3 has 17 amino acids. Germline V gene lookup returns CDR1 SGHNT and CDR2 YYREEE (reference sequence). V lost 4 bases and J lost 5, with 24 bases in between. The CDR3 loop is CASSPEGGAGVWTEAFF. The CDR3 DNA reads TGTGCCAGCAGCCCCGAGGGGGGGGCGGGCGTGTGGACTGAAGCTTTCTTT.

The chain recombines TRBV27 with TRBJ2-7; D is possibly TRBD2 (5 bases). This CDR3 has 14 amino acids. CDR1 is MNHEY and CDR2 is SMNVEV in the germline V gene (reference sequence). The V and J ends lost 6 bases and 0 bases respectively, with 12 bases between them. The CDR3 here is CASRDSGSSYEQYF. The CDR3 nucleotides read TGTGCCAGCAGAGACTCGGGAAGCTCCTACGAGCAGTACTTC.

CDR3 in amino acids: CASSFGQGENSPLHF. The CDR3 nucleotides read TGCGCCAGCAGCTTTGGCCAGGGTGAAAATTCACCCCTCCACTTT. This rearrangement joins TRBV5-1 to TRBJ1-6; a possible D gene is TRBD1 (5 bases). Germline V gene sequence: CDR1 SGHRS, CDR2 YFSETQ. V lost 2 bases and J lost 7, with 13 bases in between. This CDR3 spans 15 amino acids. Full variable domain (remainder filled in from reference TRBV5-1 and TRBJ1-6): KAGVTQTPRYLIKTRGQQVTLSCSPISGHRSVSWYQQTPGQGLQFLFEYFSETQRNKGNFPGRFSGRQFSNSRSEMNVSTLELGDSALYLCASSFGQGENSPLHFGNGTRLTVT.